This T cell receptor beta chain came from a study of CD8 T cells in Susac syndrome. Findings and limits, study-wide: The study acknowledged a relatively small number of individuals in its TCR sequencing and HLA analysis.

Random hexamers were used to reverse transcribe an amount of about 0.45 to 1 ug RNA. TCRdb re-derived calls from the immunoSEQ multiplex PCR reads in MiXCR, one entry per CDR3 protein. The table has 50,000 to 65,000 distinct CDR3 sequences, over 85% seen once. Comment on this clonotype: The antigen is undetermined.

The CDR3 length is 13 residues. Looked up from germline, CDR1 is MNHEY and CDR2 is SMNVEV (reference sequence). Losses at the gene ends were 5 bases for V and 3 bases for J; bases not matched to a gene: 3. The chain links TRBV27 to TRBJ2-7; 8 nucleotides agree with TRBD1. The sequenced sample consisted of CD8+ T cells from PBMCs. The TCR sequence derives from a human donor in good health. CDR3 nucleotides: TGTGCCAGCAGTCCGGGGACAGGCTACGAGCAGTACTTC. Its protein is CASSPGTGYEQYF.